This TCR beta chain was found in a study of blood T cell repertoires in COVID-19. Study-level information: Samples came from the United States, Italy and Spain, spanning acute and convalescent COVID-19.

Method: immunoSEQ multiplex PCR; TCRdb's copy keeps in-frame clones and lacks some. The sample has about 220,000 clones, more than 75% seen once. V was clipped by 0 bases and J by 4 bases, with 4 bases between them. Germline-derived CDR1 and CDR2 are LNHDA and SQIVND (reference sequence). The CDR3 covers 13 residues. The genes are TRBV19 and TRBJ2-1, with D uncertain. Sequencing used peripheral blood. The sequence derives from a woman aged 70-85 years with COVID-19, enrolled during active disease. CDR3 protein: CASSIDLYNEQFF. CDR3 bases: TGTGCCAGTAGTATAGACCTGTACAATGAGCAGTTCTTC.